The clone carrying this T cell receptor (beta chain) was counted a few times. Its antigen is not identified. TCR libraries were built from about 500 ng of total RNA by linear amplification. MiXCR, applied by TCRdb to the reads, yields one record per CDR3 protein. The sample lists approximately 180,000 distinct CDR3 sequences, around three quarters occurring once. Germline-derived CDR1 and CDR2 are SQVTM and ANQGSEA. V was cut by 2 bases and J by 1 base, with 11 bases left in between. The CDR3 extends over 14 amino acids. The data originate from a study of healthy donors' naive CD4 and CD8 T cells. General study results and limits: Roughly 13% of CD4/CD8 propensity variance appeared explained by V, J and CDR3 charge.

The sequence was obtained from a pool of human donors in good health; the sample pools cells from several healthy donors. V and J are TRBV29-1 and TRBJ1-1; D perhaps matches TRBD1 (6 bases). The sample comprised naive CD4+ and CD8+ T cells sorted from blood, pooled from several donors. CDR3 in amino acids: CSVETGTQNTEAFF. As DNA, the CDR3 is TGCAGCGTTGAAACCGGGACACAGAACACTGAAGCTTTCTTT.